This paragraph covers one T cell receptor beta chain sequence. This sample was included in a study of blood T cell repertoires in COVID-19. About the research overall: Whether acute or convalescent, the COVID-19 samples came from the United States, Italy and Spain. Sample material is recorded as cDNA or gDNA derived from T cells, B-cell-depleted T cells, or PBMCs.

Germline V gives CDR1 SGHDN, CDR2 FVKESK. The CDR3 is made up of 15 amino acids. The V end was cut by 0 bases, the J end by 9 bases, with 17 bases between. Sequencing was performed with immunoSEQ multiplex PCR; in TCRdb, only in-frame clones are kept and a portion is missing. The sample gives about 120,000 clones, about 70% of which show up once; roughly 5.5% is in the top ten. The sequencing sample was made of peripheral blood. The sequence was collected from a man aged 55-75 years with acute or convalescent COVID-19. The V gene is TRBV14, the J gene TRBJ1-1; D gene uncertain. The CDR3 bases are TGTGCCAGCAGCCAAGATCAAGCGATGGGGAGAAAAGCTTTCTTT. Protein: CASSQDQAMGRKAFF.